The clone carrying this TCR beta chain came up once. Germline CDR1 and CDR2: LNHDA and SQIVND (reference sequence). Unmatched junction bases numbered 7, after V lost 3 bases and J lost 1 base. The CDR3 contains 16 residues. The source of the sample is a study of CD8 T cells in Susac syndrome. The study used treatment-naive patients who had stable or active relapsing-remitting disease as multiple sclerosis controls. The authors reverse transcribed roughly 0.5 to 1 ug RNA with random hexamers. The TCR beta CDR3 was amplified by immunoSEQ multiplex PCR across 54 Vbeta, 13 Jbeta. TCRdb ran MiXCR on the immunoSEQ multiplex PCR reads and lists one entry per CDR3 protein. The profile shows about 280,000 distinct CDR3 sequences, more than 75% of them singletons.

The receptor's source is a human donor with multiple sclerosis. Sample: CD8+ T cells from PBMCs. The gene calls are TRBV19 and TRBJ1-2; TRBD1 agrees at 8 bases. The CDR3 region has the DNA TGTGCCAGTAGTATCTCCCGGGACAGGATTAACTATGGCTACACCTTC. Translating it yields CASSISRDRINYGYTF.